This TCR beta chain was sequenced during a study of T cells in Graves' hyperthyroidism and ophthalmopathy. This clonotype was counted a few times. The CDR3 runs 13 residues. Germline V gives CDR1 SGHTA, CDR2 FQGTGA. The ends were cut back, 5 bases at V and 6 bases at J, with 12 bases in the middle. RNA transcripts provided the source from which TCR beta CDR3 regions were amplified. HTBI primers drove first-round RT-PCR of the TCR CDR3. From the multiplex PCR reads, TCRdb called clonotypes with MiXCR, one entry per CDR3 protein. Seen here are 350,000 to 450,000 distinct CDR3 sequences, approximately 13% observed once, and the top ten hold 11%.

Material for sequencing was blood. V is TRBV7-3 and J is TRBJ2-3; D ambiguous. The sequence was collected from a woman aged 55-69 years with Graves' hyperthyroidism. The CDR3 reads CASSARNRDTQYF. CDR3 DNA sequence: TGTGCCAGCAGCGCCCGCAACCGGGATACGCAGTATTTT. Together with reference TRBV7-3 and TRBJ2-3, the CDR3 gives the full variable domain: GAGVSQTPSNKVTEKGKYVELRCDPISGHTALYWYRQSLGQGPEFLIYFQGTGAADDSGLPNDRFFAVRPEGSVSTLKIQRTERGDSAVYLCASSARNRDTQYFGPGTRLTVL.